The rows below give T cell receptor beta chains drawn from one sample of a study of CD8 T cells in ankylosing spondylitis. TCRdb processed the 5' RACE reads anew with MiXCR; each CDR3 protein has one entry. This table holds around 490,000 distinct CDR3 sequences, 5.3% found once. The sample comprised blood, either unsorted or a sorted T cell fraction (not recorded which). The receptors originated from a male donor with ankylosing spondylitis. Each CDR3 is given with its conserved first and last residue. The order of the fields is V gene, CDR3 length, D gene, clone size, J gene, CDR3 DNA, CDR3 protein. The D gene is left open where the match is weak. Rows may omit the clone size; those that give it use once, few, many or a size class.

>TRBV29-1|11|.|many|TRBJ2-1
TGCAGCGTTCAGGGTCACAATGAGCAGTTCTTC
CSVQGHNEQFF
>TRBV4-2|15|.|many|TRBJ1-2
TGTGCCAGCAGCCACCCCGACCGCCAAGGGCATGGCTACACCTTC
CASSHPDRQGHGYTF
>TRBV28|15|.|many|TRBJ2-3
TGTGCCAGCAGTCCCTACGCGGGGATCACAGATACGCAGTATTTT
CASSPYAGITDTQYF
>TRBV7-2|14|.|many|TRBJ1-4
TGTGCCAGCAGCCCAAAGGGCCGGGTTGAAAAACTGTTTTTT
CASSPKGRVEKLFF
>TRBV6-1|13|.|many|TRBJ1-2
TGTGCCAGCAGACCTCAGGTCCGCCAGGGCTACACCTTC
CASRPQVRQGYTF
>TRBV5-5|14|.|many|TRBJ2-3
TGTGCCAGCAGCTTCGATATGGGCACAGATACGCAGTATTTT
CASSFDMGTDTQYF
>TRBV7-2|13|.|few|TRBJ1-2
TGTGCCAGCAGTCCCCGGGTACCCTATGGCTACACCTTC
CASSPRVPYGYTF
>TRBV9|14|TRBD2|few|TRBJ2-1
TGTGCCAGCAGCGGGGGCGGGGGGGCCGATGAGCAGTTCTTC
CASSGGGGADEQFF
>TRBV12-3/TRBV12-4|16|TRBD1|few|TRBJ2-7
TGTGCCAGCACCGATCGGGACAGGGGAATCTCCTACGAGCAGTACTTC
CASTDRDRGISYEQYF
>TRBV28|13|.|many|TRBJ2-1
TGTGCCAGCACCGAAGACGGGGACGATGAGCAGTTCTTC
CASTEDGDDEQFF
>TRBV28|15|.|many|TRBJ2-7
TGTGCCAGCAGGGAGGCCCCACATGGGGTCTACGAGCAGTACTTC
CASREAPHGVYEQYF
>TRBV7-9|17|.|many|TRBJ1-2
TGTGCCAGCAGCCCCAGTATCTCAACCCCCAAGTTCTATGGCTACACCTTC
CASSPSISTPKFYGYTF
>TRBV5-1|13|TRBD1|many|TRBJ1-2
TGCGCCAGCGGCCGGACAGGGATTAGGGGCTACACCTTC
CASGRTGIRGYTF
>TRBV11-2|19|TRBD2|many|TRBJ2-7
TGTGCCAGCAGCTTCGTTGCCTCTAGCGGGGGGGCCTCTTTTTTCGAGCAGTACTTC
CASSFVASSGGASFFEQYF
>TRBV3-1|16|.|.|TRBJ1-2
TGTGCCAGCAGCCGAGGCGGGGGCTTACCACCCTATGGCTACACCTTC
CASSRGGGLPPYGYTF
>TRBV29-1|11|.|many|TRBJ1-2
TGCAGCGTTGCGGTGACAGATGGCTACACCTTC
CSVAVTDGYTF
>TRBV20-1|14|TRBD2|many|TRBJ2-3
TGCAGTGCCACACTAGCGGGAGTTGCAGATACGCAGTATTTT
CSATLAGVADTQYF
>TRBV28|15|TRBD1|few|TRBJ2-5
TGTGCCAGCAGTACCCGCCGGGACAGAGAAGAGACCCAGTACTTC
CASSTRRDREETQYF
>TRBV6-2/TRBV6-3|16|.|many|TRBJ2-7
TGTGCCAGCAGTCGCCTTGGACTGAGATTTTCCTACGAGCAGTACTTC
CASSRLGLRFSYEQYF
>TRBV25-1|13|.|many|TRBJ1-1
TGTGCCAGCAGTGGATACAGAGGCTCTGAAGCTTTCTTT
CASSGYRGSEAFF
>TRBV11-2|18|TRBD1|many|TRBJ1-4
TGTGCCAGCAGCTTAGGAGCAGGGGGCGACGGAACTAATGAAAAACTGTTTTTT
CASSLGAGGDGTNEKLFF
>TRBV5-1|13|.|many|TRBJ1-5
TGCGCCAGCAGTCAGGAGCCCAATCAGCCCCAGCATTTT
CASSQEPNQPQHF
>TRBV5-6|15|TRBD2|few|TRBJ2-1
TGTGCCAGCAGCTTACCGGGGGGGACCTACAATGAGCAGTTCTTC
CASSLPGGTYNEQFF
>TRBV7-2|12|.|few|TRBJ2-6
TGTGCCAGCAGCCCCGCGGGACAGTCCATTACTTTC
CASSPAGQSITF
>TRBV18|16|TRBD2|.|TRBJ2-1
TGTGCCAGCTCACCATACCAGCGGGGGGGCTACAATGAGCAGTTCTTC
CASSPYQRGGYNEQFF
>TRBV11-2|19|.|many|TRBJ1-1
TGTGCCAGCAGCTTACCCCTCACCGGACGGCGCGGCGATAACACTGAAGCTTTCTTT
CASSLPLTGRRGDNTEAFF
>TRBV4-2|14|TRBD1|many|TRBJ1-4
TGTGCCAGCAGCCGGACAGGGGGCTACGAAAAACTGTTTTTT
CASSRTGGYEKLFF
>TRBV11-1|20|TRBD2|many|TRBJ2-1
TGTGCCAGCAGCTTAGCGTGGGCTAGCGGGAGGGCCGCTTCCTACAATGAGCAGTTCTTC
CASSLAWASGRAASYNEQFF
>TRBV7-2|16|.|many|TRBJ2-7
TGTGCCAGCAGCTTATGGTCAACCGGGGCCTCCTACGAGCAGTACTTC
CASSLWSTGASYEQYF
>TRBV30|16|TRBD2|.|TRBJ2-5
TGTGCCTGGAGGCGGGGGGGGCCGAAGATATTGGAGACCCAGTACTTC
CAWRRGGPKILETQYF
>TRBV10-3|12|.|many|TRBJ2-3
TGTGCCATCAGTGGCAGTGGAGATACGCAGTATTTT
CAISGSGDTQYF
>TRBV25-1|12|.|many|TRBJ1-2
TGTGCCAGCAGTGAATTGGAAGTAGGCTACACCTTC
CASSELEVGYTF
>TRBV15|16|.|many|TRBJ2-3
TGTGCCACCAGCAGAGCGGCAGGTCTATACACAGATACGCAGTATTTT
CATSRAAGLYTDTQYF
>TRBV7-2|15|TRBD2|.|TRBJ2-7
TGTGCCAGCAGCCCCCTAGCGGGAATCCATAGCGAGCAGTACTTC
CASSPLAGIHSEQYF
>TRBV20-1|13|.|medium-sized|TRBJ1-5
TGCAGTGCTAGGGAAACCGACGATCAGCCCCAGCATTTT
CSARETDDQPQHF
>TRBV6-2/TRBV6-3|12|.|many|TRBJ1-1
TGTGCCAGCAAGACTGTGAACACTGAAGCTTTCTTT
CASKTVNTEAFF
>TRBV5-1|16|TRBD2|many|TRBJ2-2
TGCGCCAGCAGCTTGGACGGGAGGGCAAGGACCGGGGAGCTGTTTTTT
CASSLDGRARTGELFF
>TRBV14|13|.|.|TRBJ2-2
TGTGCCAGCAGACAGGATACCACCGGGGAGCTGTTTTTT
CASRQDTTGELFF
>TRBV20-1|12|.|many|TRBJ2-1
TGCAGTGCTAGAGAAAGTATCTATGAGCAGTTCTTC
CSARESIYEQFF
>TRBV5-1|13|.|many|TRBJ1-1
TGCGCCAGCAGCCACGGGGATAACACTGAAGCTTTCTTT
CASSHGDNTEAFF
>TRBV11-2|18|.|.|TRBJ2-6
TGTGCCAGCAGCCCCCGACAGATACCACCCTCTGGGGCCAACGTCCTGACTTTC
CASSPRQIPPSGANVLTF
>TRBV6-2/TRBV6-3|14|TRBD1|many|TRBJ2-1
TGTGCCAGCGTGACCGGGACAGAGGACAATGAGCAGTTCTTC
CASVTGTEDNEQFF
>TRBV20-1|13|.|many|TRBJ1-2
TGCAGTGCCCCGCTTGGGGGCAGGTATGGCTACACCTTC
CSAPLGGRYGYTF
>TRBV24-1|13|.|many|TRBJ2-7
TGTGCCACCAGTGATTTGGCAGTCCCTAAGCAGTACTTC
CATSDLAVPKQYF
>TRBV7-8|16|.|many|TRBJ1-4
TGTGCCAGCAGCCCACTCAGGCCCGGCCTGCATGAAAAACTGTTTTTT
CASSPLRPGLHEKLFF
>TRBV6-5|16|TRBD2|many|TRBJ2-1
TGTGCCAGCAGTTTAGCGGGGTTGTCCTCCTACAATGAGCAGTTCTTC
CASSLAGLSSYNEQFF
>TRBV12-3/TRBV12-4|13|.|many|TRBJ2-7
TGTGCCAGCAGCGGGGGTGGTCCCCACCAGAAGAACTTC
CASSGGGPHQKNF
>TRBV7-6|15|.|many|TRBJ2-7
TGTGCCAGCAGCCCCAGGGGAGGGGGATCCTACGAGCAGTACTTC
CASSPRGGGSYEQYF
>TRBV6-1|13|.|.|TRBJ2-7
TGTGCCAGCAGTGCCCCTGGGACCTACGAGCAGTACTTC
CASSAPGTYEQYF
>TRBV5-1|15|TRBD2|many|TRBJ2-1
TGCGCCAGCATCCACGGCGGGAGAGAGTACAATGAGCAGTTCTTC
CASIHGGREYNEQFF
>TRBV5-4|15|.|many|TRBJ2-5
TGTGCCAGCAGCTCCTCCGCCTCTACCCCAGAGACCCAGTACTTC
CASSSSASTPETQYF
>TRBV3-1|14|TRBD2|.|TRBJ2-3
TGTGCCAGCAGCCTACGCGGGAGCGCAGATACGCAGTATTTT
CASSLRGSADTQYF
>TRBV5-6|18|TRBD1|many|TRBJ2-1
TGTGCCAGCAGCTTGGCGTTGGGACAGGGGGACCCCTACAATGAGCAGTTCTTC
CASSLALGQGDPYNEQFF
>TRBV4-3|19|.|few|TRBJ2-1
TGCGCCAGCAGCCAAGCTACAGGGTACCTCGGCCTCTCCTACAATGAGCAGTTCTTC
CASSQATGYLGLSYNEQFF